This entry is about one TCR beta chain. Its antigen is not identified. This entry comes from a study of radiation and T cells in renal cell carcinoma. Study findings and constraints: Top tumor clonotypes rose in blood 2 weeks post-radiation, then contracted.

Deletions cut 4 bases from V and 4 bases from J, with 13 bases between. The CDR3 consists of 14 residues. CDR1 and CDR2 from the germline V gene are SGHRS and YFSETQ. Sample time point: blood 4 weeks post-SBRT, at nephrectomy. Described treatment: 15 Gy SBRT to primary tumor, nephrectomy 4 weeks later. Nephrectomy followed 15 Gy stereotactic body radiation by 4 weeks. Libraries were prepared by immunoSEQ multiplex PCR; TCRdb keeps only in-frame clonotypes and omits some of them. The data contain about 78,000 clones, nearly 90% of them singletons. Material: blood, obtained from a patient whose treatment included radiotherapy and nephrectomy. The V gene is TRBV5-1, the J gene TRBJ2-3; D perhaps matches TRBD1 (6 bases). The receptor was derived from a woman between 70 and 85 years old with renal cell carcinoma. Here the CDR3 reads CASSPKQGSDTQYF. The CDR3 region has the DNA TGCGCCAGCAGCCCCAAACAGGGCTCAGATACGCAGTATTTT.